This entry features one TCR beta chain sequence. The sample originates from a study of OX40 agonist ivuxolimab in advanced cancers. Measured with immunoSEQ multiplex PCR; TCRdb has only the in-frame clones, and not every one. The sample carries about 28,000 clones, about 77% recorded once. The V and J ends lost 0 bases and 8 bases respectively, with 10 bases between them. The CDR3 consists of 13 residues. The germline CDR1 and CDR2 sequences are MNHGY and SVAAGI. V usage is TRBV6-9 and J usage is TRBJ1-2, with D perhaps TRBD1 (6 bases). This sample comprised CD4+ or CD8+ T cells sorted from blood, obtained in a trial of the OX40 agonist ivuxolimab. The receptor's source is an adult with an advanced solid tumor such as melanoma, head and neck, liver or kidney cancer. CDR3 DNA: TGTGCCAGCAGTTATTCCCGCCAGGGGGGCTACACCTTC. It specifies CASSYSRQGGYTF.